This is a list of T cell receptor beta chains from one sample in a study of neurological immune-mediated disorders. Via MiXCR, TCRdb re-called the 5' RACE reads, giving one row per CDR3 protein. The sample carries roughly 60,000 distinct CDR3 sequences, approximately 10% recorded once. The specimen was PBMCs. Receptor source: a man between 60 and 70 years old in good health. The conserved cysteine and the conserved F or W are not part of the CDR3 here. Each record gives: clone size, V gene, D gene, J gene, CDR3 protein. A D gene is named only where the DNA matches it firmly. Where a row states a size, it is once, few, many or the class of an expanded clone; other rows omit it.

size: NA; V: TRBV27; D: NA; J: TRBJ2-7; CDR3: ASSPRPERGTYEQY
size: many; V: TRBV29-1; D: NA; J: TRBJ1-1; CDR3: SVRNTEAF
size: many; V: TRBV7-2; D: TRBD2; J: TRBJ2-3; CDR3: ASSVVAASGDTQY
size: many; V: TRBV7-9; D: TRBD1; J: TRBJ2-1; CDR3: ASSPPPGQGPNEQF
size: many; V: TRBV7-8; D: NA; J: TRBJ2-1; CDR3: ASSWGSGEQF
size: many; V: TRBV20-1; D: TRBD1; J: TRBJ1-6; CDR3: SAKVAGGSSSPLH
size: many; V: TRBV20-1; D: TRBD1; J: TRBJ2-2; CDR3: SASTPQGAKTGELF
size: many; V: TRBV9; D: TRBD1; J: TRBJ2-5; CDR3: ASSSRTGEETQY
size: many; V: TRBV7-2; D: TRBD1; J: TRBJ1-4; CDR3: ASSRLGQGLVTNEKLF
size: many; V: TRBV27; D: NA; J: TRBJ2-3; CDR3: ASTNVVGGGSW
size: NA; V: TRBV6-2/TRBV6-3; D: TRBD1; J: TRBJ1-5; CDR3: ASSYGAGGQPQH
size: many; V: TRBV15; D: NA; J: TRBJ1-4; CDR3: ATSRGGFTNEKLF
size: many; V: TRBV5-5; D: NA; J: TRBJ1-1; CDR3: ASSLGPNTEAF
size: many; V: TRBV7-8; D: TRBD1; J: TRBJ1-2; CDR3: ASSLGPTGYGYT
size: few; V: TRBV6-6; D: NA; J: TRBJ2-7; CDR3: ASSDTGGESYEQY
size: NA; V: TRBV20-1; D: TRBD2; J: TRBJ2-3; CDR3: SGGGSDTQY
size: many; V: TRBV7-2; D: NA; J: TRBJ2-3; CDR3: ASSLRGASGSTDTQY
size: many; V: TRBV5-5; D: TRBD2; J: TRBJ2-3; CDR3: ASSSGLAGSTDTQY
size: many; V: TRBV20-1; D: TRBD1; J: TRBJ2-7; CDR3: SARKARGQGRYEQY
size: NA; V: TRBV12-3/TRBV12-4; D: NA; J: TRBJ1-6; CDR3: ASRPGRIYNSPLH
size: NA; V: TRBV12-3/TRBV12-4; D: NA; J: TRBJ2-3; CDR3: ASSPLSELKDTQY
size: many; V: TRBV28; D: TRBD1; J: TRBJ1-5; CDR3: ASSGTGAPSNQPQH
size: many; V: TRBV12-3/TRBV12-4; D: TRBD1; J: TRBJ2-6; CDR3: ASSSPGTGLSGANVLT
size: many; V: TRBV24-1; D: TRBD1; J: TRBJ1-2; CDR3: ATSDSTGGGYT
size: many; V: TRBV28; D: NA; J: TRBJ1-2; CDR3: ASSLSGIENYGYT
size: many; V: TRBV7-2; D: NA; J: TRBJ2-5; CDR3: ASSLEAAMETQY
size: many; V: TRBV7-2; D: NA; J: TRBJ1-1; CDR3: ASSPNILNTEAF
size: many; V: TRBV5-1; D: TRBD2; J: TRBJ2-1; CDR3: ASSATPSGGDNEQF
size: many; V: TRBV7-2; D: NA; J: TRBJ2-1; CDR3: ASSLGQGVYNEQF
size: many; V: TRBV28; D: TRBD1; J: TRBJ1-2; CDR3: ASRTGGQGSVYGYT
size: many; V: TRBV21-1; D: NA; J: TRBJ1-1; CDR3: ASGDTGNTEAF
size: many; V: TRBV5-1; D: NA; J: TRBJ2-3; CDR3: ASSLGGRWGDTQY
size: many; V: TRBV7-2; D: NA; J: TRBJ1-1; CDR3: ASSLTTEMGTEAF
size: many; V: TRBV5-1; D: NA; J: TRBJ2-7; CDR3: ASSLEQGYEQY
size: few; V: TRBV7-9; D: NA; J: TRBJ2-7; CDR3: ASSPPTGRDEQY
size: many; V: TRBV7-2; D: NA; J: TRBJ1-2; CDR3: ASSQTGKENYGYT
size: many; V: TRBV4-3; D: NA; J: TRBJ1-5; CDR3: ASSQGSGGQPQH
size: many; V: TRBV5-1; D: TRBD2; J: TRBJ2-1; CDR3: ASSNGRRGGSYNEQF
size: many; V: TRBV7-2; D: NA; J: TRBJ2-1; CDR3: ASSLVGGLSYNEQF
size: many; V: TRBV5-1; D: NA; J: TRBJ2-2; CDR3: ASSWDSPRTGELF
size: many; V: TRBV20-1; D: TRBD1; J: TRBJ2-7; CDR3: SASSSGTVSYEQY
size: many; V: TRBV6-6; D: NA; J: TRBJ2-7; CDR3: ASSYSLSEQY
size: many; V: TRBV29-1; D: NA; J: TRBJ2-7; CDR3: SVKGRGGGYEQY
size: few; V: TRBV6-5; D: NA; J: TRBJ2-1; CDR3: ASRGSGYNEQF
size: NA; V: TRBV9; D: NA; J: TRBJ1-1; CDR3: VNSPLLGGGTEAF
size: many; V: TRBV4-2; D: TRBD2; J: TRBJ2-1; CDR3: ASSHLESAGGGEQF
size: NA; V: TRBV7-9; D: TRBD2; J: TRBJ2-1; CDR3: ASSRSLAGSDEQF
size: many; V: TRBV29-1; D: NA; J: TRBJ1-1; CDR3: SVLKNTEAF
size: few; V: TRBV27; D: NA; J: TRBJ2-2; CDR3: ASSLNGNPNTGELF
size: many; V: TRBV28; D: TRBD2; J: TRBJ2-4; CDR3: ASTPGGLAQGKNIQY
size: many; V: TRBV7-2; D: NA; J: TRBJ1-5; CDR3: ASSLVPDSNQPQH